Listed below are T cell receptor beta chains from one sample, sequenced in a study of blood T cell repertoires in COVID-19. The data were produced by immunoSEQ multiplex PCR, yet TCRdb's version contains in-frame clones alone and is incomplete. The sample gives 260,000 or so clones, around four fifths of which show up once; roughly 5.8% is in the top ten. The sample consisted of peripheral blood. The receptors derive from a man older than 75 with acute or convalescent COVID-19. Both conserved end residues are part of each CDR3. The order of the fields is D gene, clone size, J gene, V gene, CDR3 DNA, CDR3 protein. A D gene is named only where the DNA matches it firmly. Clone sizes are given selectively: once, few, many, or a class where the clone is expanded.

>TRBD2|NA|TRBJ2-1|TRBV6-5
TGTGCCAGCAGTTACTCGACTAGCGGGAGGTTGTATGAGCAGTTCTTC
CASSYSTSGRLYEQFF
>NA|NA|TRBJ1-6|TRBV7-2
TGTGCCAGCAGCTTAGTGGGCAGGCCTCTTGATTCACCCCTCCACTTT
CASSLVGRPLDSPLHF
>NA|NA|TRBJ2-3|TRBV7-3
TGTGCCAGCAGCTCGGACTCTTATACGCAGTATTTT
CASSSDSYTQYF
>NA|NA|TRBJ2-3|TRBV7-9
TGTGCCAGCAGCCTGGCGGCTGCTAGCACAGATACGCAGTATTTT
CASSLAAASTDTQYF
>NA|NA|TRBJ2-4|TRBV6-5
TGTGCCAGCAGGTCAGAGGAAAACATTCAGTACTTC
CASRSEENIQYF
>TRBD1|NA|TRBJ2-3|TRBV18
TGTGCCAGCTCTCAAATGACAGGGGGATTGTCCGGAAACACAGATACGCAGTATTTT
CASSQMTGGLSGNTDTQYF
>NA|NA|TRBJ1-2|TRBV4-2
TGTGCCAGCAGCCAAGATCAGCAGGTTTGGAATGGCTACACCTTC
CASSQDQQVWNGYTF
>NA|many|TRBJ1-2|TRBV5-1
TGCGCCAGCAGCTTGCCGCAGGGTGATGGCTACACCTTC
CASSLPQGDGYTF
>NA|NA|TRBJ2-1|TRBV27
TGTGCCAGCAGTAGGACGCAGGGTTCCAATGAGCAGTTCTTC
CASSRTQGSNEQFF
>NA|NA|TRBJ1-1|TRBV5-1
TGCGCCAGCAGCTCAACAGGGCGGAACACTGAAGCTTTCTTT
CASSSTGRNTEAFF
>NA|NA|TRBJ1-1|TRBV28
TGTGCCAGCCACTCCGGGACAGAAGCTTTCTTT
CASHSGTEAFF
>NA|NA|TRBJ2-5|TRBV2
TGTGCCAGCAGCCATCGGGCTAGCGTTGAGGAGACCCAGTACTTC
CASSHRASVEETQYF
>NA|NA|TRBJ2-5|TRBV19
TGTGCCAGTAGTATTGAGGGAGGAAAGACCCAGTACTTC
CASSIEGGKTQYF
>NA|few|TRBJ1-2|TRBV19
TGTGCCAGTACCCCCAGACAAGATTCCTATGGCTACACCTTC
CASTPRQDSYGYTF
>TRBD1|NA|TRBJ1-2|TRBV24-1
TGTGCCACCCCCCGAGGGGGCCCCTCTTATGGCTACACCTTC
CATPRGGPSYGYTF
>TRBD1|few|TRBJ2-7|TRBV4-1
TGCGCCAGCAGGGTTGGAACAGGGGCAAACTCCTACGAGCAGTACTTC
CASRVGTGANSYEQYF
>NA|NA|TRBJ2-2|TRBV28
TGTGCCAGCAGTTCTACGGGAGAAGGAGCCGGGGAGCTGTTTTTT
CASSSTGEGAGELFF
>NA|once|TRBJ1-6|TRBV9
TGTGCCAGCAGCCCTGGAAGGGCAGGGGAAAATTCACCCCTCCACTTT
CASSPGRAGENSPLHF
>NA|NA|TRBJ2-5|TRBV29-1
TGCAGCGTCTTTCCGGGGTACGAGACCCAGTACTTC
CSVFPGYETQYF
>NA|NA|TRBJ1-5|TRBV7-9
TGTGCCAGCAGCTTAGTACGAGGAGCCGGCCATCAGCCCCAGCATTTT
CASSLVRGAGHQPQHF
>TRBD2|NA|TRBJ2-5|TRBV19
TGTGCCAGTAGCCGGGGGGGTTTAGAGGGGACCCAGTACTTC
CASSRGGLEGTQYF
>NA|few|TRBJ2-2|TRBV3-1/TRBV3-2
TGTGCCAGCAGCCTCAGGGATGGAACCGGGGAGCTGTTTTTT
CASSLRDGTGELFF
>NA|once|TRBJ2-1|TRBV5-4
TGTGCCAGCAGCTTACCCGGGACATACTACAATGAGCAGTTCTTC
CASSLPGTYYNEQFF
>TRBD2|NA|TRBJ2-7|TRBV29-1
TGCAGCGTTGAAACGGGGAGGGAGCTGCGGGAGCAGTACTTC
CSVETGRELREQYF
>NA|NA|TRBJ2-7|TRBV5-8
TGTGCCAGCAGCTTGGAATTAACCACAGGGATCGACGAGCAGTACTTC
CASSLELTTGIDEQYF
>TRBD1|NA|TRBJ2-5|TRBV5-4
TGTGCCAGCAGTATGACAGGGGGCGAAGAGACCCAGTACTTC
CASSMTGGEETQYF
>NA|NA|TRBJ2-7|TRBV6-5
TGTGCCAGCACCAGAGCCCCAGACAATGCCTACGAGCAGTACTTC
CASTRAPDNAYEQYF
>TRBD1|NA|TRBJ1-2|TRBV6-1
TGTGCCAGCAGTGAAGCGGTAAACAGGGGCTATGGCTACACCTTC
CASSEAVNRGYGYTF
>NA|NA|TRBJ2-1|TRBV30
TGTGCCTGGAGAGCAGAGGGAACGAGAAACAATGAGCAGTTCTTC
CAWRAEGTRNNEQFF
>NA|once|TRBJ2-5|TRBV6-6
TGTGCCAGCATGGGACTCCGAGGGGAGACCCAGTACTTC
CASMGLRGETQYF
>TRBD1|NA|TRBJ1-1|TRBV5-1
TGCGCCAGCAGCTCCTCCGGGACAGGGGGCGATGGCACTGAAGCTTTCTTT
CASSSSGTGGDGTEAFF
>NA|NA|TRBJ1-2|TRBV5-4
TGTGCCAGCAGCTTACAAGGACAGTATGGCTACACCTTC
CASSLQGQYGYTF
>NA|NA|TRBJ1-2|TRBV29-1
TGCAGCGTAGGGGACAAAAACTATGGCTACACCTTC
CSVGDKNYGYTF
>NA|NA|TRBJ1-1|TRBV6-6
TGTGCCAGCAGTCGGACAGACAACACTGAAGCTTTCTTT
CASSRTDNTEAFF
>TRBD1|once|TRBJ2-5|TRBV19
TGTGCCAGTAGTATAGAGGCAGGGGGCGCGAAGACCCAGTACTTC
CASSIEAGGAKTQYF
>NA|NA|TRBJ2-7|TRBV25-1
TGTGCCAGCAGTGAATTGGGGGCTGGGGACGAGCAGTACTTC
CASSELGAGDEQYF
>NA|many|TRBJ1-3|TRBV6-5
TGTGCCAGCAGATCCGGGGTTTCTGGAAACACCATATATTTT
CASRSGVSGNTIYF
>TRBD2|NA|TRBJ2-5|TRBV6-5
TGTGCCAGCATGCGGACTAGCGGGATACAAGAGACCCAGTACTTC
CASMRTSGIQETQYF
>TRBD2|once|TRBJ2-7|TRBV6-5
TGTGCCAGCAGTCGGGGGGGTATCCCCACCTACGAGCAGTACTTC
CASSRGGIPTYEQYF
>NA|NA|TRBJ2-7|TRBV23-1
TGCGCCAAGAAGCACGAGCAGTACTTC
CAKKHEQYF
>TRBD1|NA|TRBJ1-2|TRBV12-3/TRBV12-4
TGTGCCAGCAGTTTTACAGGGGCGAGCACCTTC
CASSFTGASTF
>NA|NA|TRBJ2-1|TRBV28
TGTGCCAGCCGGGGAGACGGACTAACGGGTCTTGGCGGCAATGAGCAGTTCTTC
CASRGDGLTGLGGNEQFF
>NA|NA|TRBJ2-5|TRBV5-4
TGTGCCAGCCGGGACCAGGGGGAGACCCAGTACTTC
CASRDQGETQYF
>NA|NA|TRBJ2-1|TRBV21-1
TGTGCCAGCAGCAAAGAGGGGTCCACGGGACAGGGTTCCGAGCAGTTCTTC
CASSKEGSTGQGSEQFF
>TRBD1|NA|TRBJ1-2|TRBV19
TGTGCCAGTGAGGGACAGGGAGGTTACCGCTACACCTTC
CASEGQGGYRYTF
>TRBD1|NA|TRBJ1-4|TRBV6-1
TGTGCCAGCAGTGAAGTGGTTGGGGCAGGGGGAACTAATGAAAAACTGTTTTTT
CASSEVVGAGGTNEKLFF
>NA|NA|TRBJ1-6|TRBV5-4
TGTGCCAGCAGCTTCGGCGGGGGCGGTTATAATTCACCCCTCCACTTT
CASSFGGGGYNSPLHF
>TRBD2|once|TRBJ2-2|TRBV5-1
TGCGCCAGCAGCTTGAAAGGACTAGCGGGAACCGGGGAGCTGTTTTTT
CASSLKGLAGTGELFF
>TRBD2|NA|TRBJ2-7|TRBV27
TGTGCCAGCCATAGCGGGGGCCCGAACTACGAGCAGTACTTC
CASHSGGPNYEQYF
>TRBD1|NA|TRBJ2-7|TRBV19
TGTGCCAGTAGTATCGCTATCGGGACAGTCTACGAGCAGTACTTC
CASSIAIGTVYEQYF
>NA|NA|TRBJ1-1|TRBV19
TGTGCCAGTAGGGATGCAGGGTTGAACACTGAAGCTTTCTTT
CASRDAGLNTEAFF
>NA|NA|TRBJ1-2|TRBV6-5
TGTGCCAGCAGAAGTCCGACAGGCGGGCGTGGCTACACCTTC
CASRSPTGGRGYTF
>TRBD1|NA|TRBJ2-1|TRBV6-1
TGTGCCAGCAGTGAATCCGGGACAGGGGGGAGGAGTGAGCAGTTCTTC
CASSESGTGGRSEQFF